This T cell receptor beta chain was sequenced in a study of PD-1 blockade in classical Hodgkin lymphoma. Study overall: Intravenous delivery of nivolumab at 3 mg/kg to patients occurred every 2 weeks. Study observations and caveats: Complete responders possessed baseline diversity comparable to newly diagnosed patients. TCR diversity at baseline was reported to be reduced in newly diagnosed patients relative to healthy donors. The authors have not defined what causes the repertoire differences, possibly disease activity or prior therapy.

Sequenced by immunoSEQ multiplex PCR; TCRdb stores in-frame clones only, minus some. Counted here are roughly 14,000 clones, 55% to 70% occurring once; the ten biggest clones make up over 8.5%. The CDR3 consists of 13 residues. Germline lookup yields CDR1 MNHNS and CDR2 SASEGT. No patient escaped relapse after autologous stem cell transplantation, and brentuximab vedotin exposure varied. On this clone: As yet, its antigen is unknown. Sequence at one end of the junction differs from germline and may be a read error.

This chain connects TRBV6-1 to TRBJ2-1; either TRBD1 or TRBD2 may supply D (5 bases each). The specimen comprised peripheral blood mononuclear cells (PBMCs), sampled at baseline. This receptor was taken from a human donor with classical Hodgkin lymphoma. The CDR3 DNA reads TGTGCCAGCAGTTATTTTTTGGGGGAAAAAGGGCTCTTC. Encoded protein: CASSYFLGEKGLF.